One and the same sample provided the 29 T cell receptor beta chains below, sequenced in a study of human T cells and chemical hapten exposure. Each CDR3 protein gets one entry after TCRdb re-called the RACE reads with MiXCR. The repertoire consists of 40,000 to 45,000 distinct CDR3 sequences, with 3.7% occurring once and the leading ten covering about 6%. Time point of the sample: healthy volunteer bleed at 6 weeks. Researchers extracted total RNA from unfractionated whole blood. Material for sequencing was whole blood. All receptors come from a human donor in good health. Some clones in this sample may be carry-over from other donors' samples.

The CDR3 loop is CATRAGGGYSYEQYF. The CDR3 nucleotides are TGTGCCACCAGGGCAGGGGGCGGCTACTCCTACGAGCAGTACTTC. V usage is TRBV28 and J usage is TRBJ2-7; 8 nucleotides line up with TRBD1. Germline-derived CDR1 and CDR2 are MDHEN and SYDVKM. V shed 10 bases, J shed 0 bases, and the junction held 11 bases outside the gene matches. The CDR3 length is 15 residues.

This clonotype was detected only a few times. This may arise from a read error, as a much more abundant clone is one base away. The genes are TRBV18 and TRBJ2-5; D remains unclear. The V end was cut by 10 bases, the J end by 0 bases, with 9 bases between. The CDR3 consists of 12 residues. Germline assignment: CDR1 KGHSH and CDR2 LQKENI. The CDR3 protein is CANSQYQETQYF. The DNA of the CDR3 is TGTGCCAACTCTCAGTACCAAGAGACCCAGTACTTC.

In its sample, this clonotype was seen a few times. The rearrangement joins TRBV5-1 to TRBJ1-1; perhaps TRBD1 as D (6 bases). With 0 bases removed from V and 6 bases from J, the gap between germline ends came to 15 bases. Looked up from germline, CDR1 is SGHRS and CDR2 is YFSETQ. This CDR3 has 15 residues. Here the CDR3 reads CASSLAARGIPEAFF. As DNA, the CDR3 is TGCGCCAGCAGCTTGGCCGCGAGGGGGATACCTGAAGCTTTCTTT.

J is TRBJ2-1 and V is TRBV12-3 or TRBV12-4; D may match TRBD1 or TRBD2 (5 bases each). The CDR3 has 15 amino acids. V was shortened by 6 bases and J by 6 bases, with 18 bases between the two germline ends. The CDR3 protein is CASSNRTGRGNEQFF. The CDR3 DNA reads TGTGCCAGCAGCAACCGAACGGGACGGGGCAATGAGCAGTTCTTC.

This clonotype has just a few counts. The chain joins TRBV5-4 to TRBJ1-4; perhaps TRBD1 as D (5 bases). V was shortened by 0 bases and J by 8 bases, with 14 bases between the two germline ends. Germline lookup yields CDR1 SGHNT and CDR2 YYREEE (reference sequence). The CDR3 is made up of 15 amino acids. In nucleotides, the CDR3 is TGTGCCAGCAGCTTGGAGGCACGAGGGGAGGAAAAACTGTTTTTT. Protein sequence: CASSLEARGEEKLFF.

This clonotype was observed at least ten times. The chain joins TRBV29-1 to TRBJ1-1; D remains ambiguous. Per the germline V gene, CDR1 is SQVTM and CDR2 is ANQGSEA. CDR3 length: 12 amino acids. V lost 4 bases and J lost 0, with 6 bases in between. The CDR3 sequence: CSVARLNTEAFF. The CDR3 DNA follows: TGCAGCGTTGCGCGGTTGAACACTGAAGCTTTCTTT.

This clonotype appeared many times. The genes are TRBV27 and TRBJ1-2; TRBD1 matches 7 bases. V gave up 5 bases and J gave up 5 bases; unmatched junction bases: 11. The CDR3 sequence is 15 residues long. Germline-derived CDR1 and CDR2 are MNHEY and SMNVEV (reference sequence). Here the CDR3 reads CASSLRQGRGYGYTF. CDR3 nucleotide sequence: TGTGCCAGCAGTCTACGACAGGGAAGAGGGTATGGCTACACCTTC.

This clonotype was seen more than once but under ten times. The chain has TRBV10-3 and TRBJ1-5; no clear D. The CDR3 spans 16 residues. The germline V and J ends were trimmed by 0 bases and 1 base, with 10 bases remaining between them. CDR1 and CDR2 from the germline V gene are ENHRY and SYGVKD. CDR3 in amino acids: CAISESTTGSNQPQHF. The CDR3, as DNA: TGTGCCATCAGTGAGTCGACTACGGGGAGCAATCAGCCCCAGCATTTT.

There are many counts of this clonotype. V and J are TRBV7-2 and TRBJ1-2; the D is unclear. This CDR3 has 14 amino acids. Germline-derived CDR1 and CDR2 are SGHTA and FQGNSA. Trimming took off 5 bases at V and 6 bases at J, with 16 bases between the two ends. The CDR3 coding sequence is TGTGCCAGCAGCCGCGCCTCTCAGGCAGATGGCTACACCTTC. Translating gives CASSRASQADGYTF.

Many counts were recorded for this clonotype. This chain uses TRBV11-2 with TRBJ1-2; D remains ambiguous. The CDR3 contains 11 residues. The germline gives CDR1 SGHAT, CDR2 FQNNGV. V was trimmed by 5 bases and J by 1 base, leaving 2 bases between them. CDR3 amino acids: CASSINYGYTF. The CDR3 DNA sequence: TGTGCCAGCAGCATTAACTATGGCTACACCTTC.

This clonotype came up a few times. CDR3: CASSPRVTGPTEAFF. DNA for the CDR3: TGTGCCAGCAGTCCTAGAGTGACAGGGCCCACTGAAGCTTTCTTT. The chain couples TRBV6-2 or TRBV6-3 to TRBJ1-1; 7 bases are a match to TRBD1. The V segment lost 5 bases and the J segment 4 bases; nucleotides outside the gene matches: 10. CDR1 and CDR2 from the germline V gene are MNHEY and SVGEGT. The CDR3 is 15 amino acids.

This clonotype was seen many times. This chain uses TRBV20-1 with TRBJ2-5; 9 bases line up with TRBD2. The CDR3 covers 17 residues. Trimming took 3 bases from V and 5 from J; bases not matched to a gene: 16. The germline V gene has CDR1 DFQATT and CDR2 SNEGSKA (reference sequence). Here the CDR3 DNA reads TGCAGTGCTAGTATACTAGCGGGCCTCAACGGGAGGGAGACCCAGTACTTC. It codes for CSASILAGLNGRETQYF.

This clonotype was seen ten or more times. The chain is built from TRBV6-1 and TRBJ2-3, with 9 bases identical to TRBD2. The junction had 5 bases not matched to a gene; V was cut back by 3 bases and J by 4 bases. CDR3 length equals 15 residues. Germline-derived CDR1 and CDR2 are MNHNS and SASEGT. The CDR3 DNA follows: TGTGCCAGCAGTGACGGCGGCGGGAGGGCAGATACGCAGTATTTT. Translating it yields CASSDGGGRADTQYF.

In its sample, this clonotype was seen many times. This chain links TRBV27 with TRBJ2-1, with unresolved D. Germline assignment: CDR1 MNHEY and CDR2 SMNVEV (reference sequence). The V end lost 6 bases, the J end lost 16 bases, and 16 bases lay between the germline ends. The CDR3 spans 11 residues. The CDR3 loop reads CASSLTGVSFF. The CDR3 nucleotides read TGTGCCAGCAGCCTGACTGGCGTAAGTTTCTTC.

This clonotype was counted ten times or more. The J gene is TRBJ2-3, the V gene TRBV28; 7 nucleotides line up with TRBD1. CDR3 length: 15 residues. CDR1 is MDHEN, CDR2 SYDVKM, per germline. V trimming: 8 bases; J trimming: 0 bases; junction bases outside the gene matches: 8. The CDR3 DNA is TGTGCCAGCGGCCGCAACAGGGGTAGCACAGATACGCAGTATTTT. It specifies CASGRNRGSTDTQYF.

This clonotype was detected ten times or more. CDR3 in DNA: TGTGCCAGCAGTTACCTCACAGGCCCCGAAGCTTTCTTT. This codes for CASSYLTGPEAFF. The gene calls are TRBV6-2 or TRBV6-3 and TRBJ1-1, with D possibly matching TRBD1 (5 bases). In germline, CDR1 is MNHEY, CDR2 SVGEGT. V lost 2 bases and J 8 bases, leaving 12 bases between the germline ends. This CDR3 is built from 13 residues.

In its sample, this clonotype was seen many times. The rearrangement joins TRBV20-1 to TRBJ2-3; 7 bases are shared with TRBD2. The CDR3 has 15 amino acids. Germline CDR1 and CDR2: DFQATT and SNEGSKA (reference sequence). Unmatched junction bases numbered 7, after V lost 0 bases and J lost 4 bases. The DNA of the CDR3 is TGCAGTGCTAGAGAAACTGGGGGGGACCCAGATACGCAGTATTTT. This translates into CSARETGGDPDTQYF.

The chain is built from TRBV6-5 and TRBJ1-5; D is ambiguous. The CDR3 spans 15 residues. CDR1 and CDR2 (germline): MNHEY, SVGAGI. V dropped 0 bases and J dropped 9 bases, with 15 bases sitting between them. The CDR3 coding sequence is TGTGCCAGCAGTTACTCGAGAGGGCCGGAGGGGCCCCAGCATTTT. This encodes CASSYSRGPEGPQHF.

The V gene is TRBV27, the J gene TRBJ1-1; 12 bases are shared with TRBD1. There are 16 residues in the CDR3. V was pared by 6 bases and J by 4 bases, with 9 bases of the junction left unmatched. The germline V gene encodes CDR1 MNHEY and CDR2 SMNVEV (reference sequence). As DNA, the CDR3 is TGTGCCAGCAGAATGGGGGGGGACAGGGGGCCCACTGAAGCTTTCTTT. It codes for CASRMGGDRGPTEAFF.

Remarks on this clonotype: An end of the junction differs from the germline gene, which may be a read error. CDR3 sequence: CAISDGPHRWIF. In DNA form, the CDR3 reads TGTGCCATCAGTGACGGGCCTCATCGGTGGATCTTT. The V gene is TRBV10-3, the J gene TRBJ1-1; D is ambiguous. Germline assignment: CDR1 ENHRY and CDR2 SYGVKD. This CDR3 is 12 amino acids long.

This clonotype was seen many times. The chain carries TRBV4-1 and TRBJ1-1, with no clear D. The CDR3 length is 14 residues. Germline CDR1 MGHRA, CDR2 YSYEKL. The V gene lost 1 base and the J gene lost 4 bases, with 10 bases spanning the gap. CDR3 protein: CASSQGSRATEAFF. As DNA, the CDR3 is TGCGCCAGCAGCCAAGGGTCAAGGGCCACTGAAGCTTTCTTT.

In this sample, this clonotype turned up a few times. This chain joins TRBV11-2 and TRBJ2-1, with a weak D call TRBD2 (6 bases). V lost 4 bases to trimming and J lost 1 base, with 11 bases between them. The V gene's germline CDR1 is SGHAT and CDR2 FQNNGV. CDR3 length equals 15 residues. The CDR3 is CASSSRLVSYNEQFF. The CDR3, as DNA: TGTGCCAGCAGCTCACGACTAGTTTCCTACAATGAGCAGTTCTTC.

The gene calls are TRBV5-1 and TRBJ1-5, with TRBD1 as a possible D gene (6 bases). The germline gives CDR1 SGHRS, CDR2 YFSETQ. This CDR3 contains 13 residues. Trimming removed 5 bases from V and 4 bases from J, with 10 bases in between. The CDR3 DNA sequence: TGCGCCAGCAGGGACAGTGAGAATCAGCCCCAGCATTTT. Translated, it gives CASRDSENQPQHF.

This clonotype has at least ten counts. The chain combines TRBV12-3 or TRBV12-4 with TRBJ2-7; D is undetermined. Trimming shortened V by 0 bases and J by 5 bases, and 8 bases separated the two germline ends. The CDR3 is 13 residues long. The CDR3 sequence: CASSLARVHEQYF. CDR3 DNA sequence: TGTGCCAGCAGTTTAGCGCGAGTCCACGAGCAGTACTTC.

This clonotype came up a few times. The rearrangement joins TRBV20-1 to TRBJ2-3, with D possibly TRBD2 on 5 matching bases. With 0 bases removed from V and 3 bases from J, the gap between germline ends came to 13 bases. Germline V gene lookup returns CDR1 DFQATT and CDR2 SNEGSKA (reference sequence). The CDR3 length is 15 residues. CDR3 loop: CSARESGSGTDTQYF. CDR3 DNA: TGCAGTGCTAGAGAATCGGGGAGCGGAACAGATACGCAGTATTTT.

The table lists this clonotype with many counts. This sequence joins TRBV12-3 or TRBV12-4 and TRBJ2-7; D unclear. V lost 0 bases, J lost 4 bases, and 4 bases lay in between. This CDR3 contains 12 residues. The CDR3, as DNA: TGTGCCAGCAGTTTAGCGGGGTACGAGCAGTACTTC. Amino acids: CASSLAGYEQYF.

This clonotype was counted many times. A junction boundary mismatches the germline segment, possibly from a read error. This rearrangement joins TRBV20-1 to TRBJ2-2, with 8 positions matching TRBD2. The CDR3 extends over 16 amino acids. Germline CDR1 is DFQATT and CDR2 is SNEGSKA (reference sequence). CDR3 DNA: TGCAGTGCTAGAGAAACAGCGGGAGTGAACTCCGGGGAGCTGTTTTTT. Translating it yields CSARETAGVNSGELFF.

The V call is TRBV5-5, the J call TRBJ1-2; maybe TRBD1 (6 bases). The V end lost 4 bases, the J end lost 9 bases, and 25 bases lay between the germline ends. This CDR3 has 16 residues. Germline CDR1 reads SGHKS; CDR2 reads YYEKEE (reference sequence). As DNA, the CDR3 is TGTGCCAGCAGCCCGTTACCGGGCCCCGGGGGCCGAAGCTACACCTTC. Protein sequence: CASSPLPGPGGRSYTF. The complete variable domain, with remaining parts taken from reference TRBV5-5 and TRBJ1-2, reads DAGVTQSPTHLIKTRGQQVTLRCSPISGHKSVSWYQQVLGQGPQFIFQYYEKEERGRGNFPDRFSARQFPNYSSELNVNALLLGDSALYLCASSPLPGPGGRSYTFGSGTRLTVV.

There are many counts of this clonotype. The chain has TRBV7-9 and TRBJ1-1, with no clear D. The ends were cut back, 5 bases at V and 1 base at J, with 8 bases in the middle. CDR1 and CDR2 (germline): SEHNR, FQNEAQ (reference sequence). This CDR3 comprises 13 residues. In DNA, the CDR3 is TGTGCCAGCAGCCGCGAATCGAACACTGAAGCTTTCTTT. It translates to CASSRESNTEAFF. The whole variable domain, remainder taken from reference TRBV7-9 and TRBJ1-1, is DTGVSQNPRHKITKRGQNVTFRCDPISEHNRLYWYRQTLGQGPEFLTYFQNEAQLEKSRLLSDRFSAERPKGSFSTLEIQRTEQGDSAMYLCASSRESNTEAFFGQGTRLTVV.